Included here is one T cell receptor beta chain sequence, with context. Each of the donors had about 9.9 milliliters of peripheral blood drawn into EDTA-treated Vacutainer tubes. Isolation per sample recovered at least 7 million PBMCs. CDR3 size: 12 residues. From germline, CDR1 is MDHEN and CDR2 SYDVKM. V was pared by 5 bases and J by 11 bases, with 15 bases between. The second PCR ran roughly 6 to 11 cycles with a sample-barcoded 5' primer and J-beta primers. TCRdb passed the 5' RACE reads through MiXCR, listing each CDR3 protein once. Counted here are 1.5 million to 2 million distinct CDR3 sequences, roughly 28% occurring once; the ten biggest clones make up less than 9.5%. The data were obtained in a study of blood T cells in healthy people across ages.

The origin of this receptor is a woman in her twenties or thirties in good health. Sequences were obtained from blood. This sequence joins TRBV28 and TRBJ2-5; D remains ambiguous. The CDR3 DNA reads as TGTGCCAGCAGTCCCGCGACGAGGTATCAGTACTTC. Its protein is CASSPATRYQYF. The full variable domain, with the rest looked up from reference TRBV28 and TRBJ2-5, is DVKVTQSSRYLVKRTGEKVFLECVQDMDHENMFWYRQDPGLGLRLIYFSYDVKMKEKGDIPEGYSVSREKKERFSLILESASTNQTSMYLCASSPATRYQYFGPGTRLLVL.